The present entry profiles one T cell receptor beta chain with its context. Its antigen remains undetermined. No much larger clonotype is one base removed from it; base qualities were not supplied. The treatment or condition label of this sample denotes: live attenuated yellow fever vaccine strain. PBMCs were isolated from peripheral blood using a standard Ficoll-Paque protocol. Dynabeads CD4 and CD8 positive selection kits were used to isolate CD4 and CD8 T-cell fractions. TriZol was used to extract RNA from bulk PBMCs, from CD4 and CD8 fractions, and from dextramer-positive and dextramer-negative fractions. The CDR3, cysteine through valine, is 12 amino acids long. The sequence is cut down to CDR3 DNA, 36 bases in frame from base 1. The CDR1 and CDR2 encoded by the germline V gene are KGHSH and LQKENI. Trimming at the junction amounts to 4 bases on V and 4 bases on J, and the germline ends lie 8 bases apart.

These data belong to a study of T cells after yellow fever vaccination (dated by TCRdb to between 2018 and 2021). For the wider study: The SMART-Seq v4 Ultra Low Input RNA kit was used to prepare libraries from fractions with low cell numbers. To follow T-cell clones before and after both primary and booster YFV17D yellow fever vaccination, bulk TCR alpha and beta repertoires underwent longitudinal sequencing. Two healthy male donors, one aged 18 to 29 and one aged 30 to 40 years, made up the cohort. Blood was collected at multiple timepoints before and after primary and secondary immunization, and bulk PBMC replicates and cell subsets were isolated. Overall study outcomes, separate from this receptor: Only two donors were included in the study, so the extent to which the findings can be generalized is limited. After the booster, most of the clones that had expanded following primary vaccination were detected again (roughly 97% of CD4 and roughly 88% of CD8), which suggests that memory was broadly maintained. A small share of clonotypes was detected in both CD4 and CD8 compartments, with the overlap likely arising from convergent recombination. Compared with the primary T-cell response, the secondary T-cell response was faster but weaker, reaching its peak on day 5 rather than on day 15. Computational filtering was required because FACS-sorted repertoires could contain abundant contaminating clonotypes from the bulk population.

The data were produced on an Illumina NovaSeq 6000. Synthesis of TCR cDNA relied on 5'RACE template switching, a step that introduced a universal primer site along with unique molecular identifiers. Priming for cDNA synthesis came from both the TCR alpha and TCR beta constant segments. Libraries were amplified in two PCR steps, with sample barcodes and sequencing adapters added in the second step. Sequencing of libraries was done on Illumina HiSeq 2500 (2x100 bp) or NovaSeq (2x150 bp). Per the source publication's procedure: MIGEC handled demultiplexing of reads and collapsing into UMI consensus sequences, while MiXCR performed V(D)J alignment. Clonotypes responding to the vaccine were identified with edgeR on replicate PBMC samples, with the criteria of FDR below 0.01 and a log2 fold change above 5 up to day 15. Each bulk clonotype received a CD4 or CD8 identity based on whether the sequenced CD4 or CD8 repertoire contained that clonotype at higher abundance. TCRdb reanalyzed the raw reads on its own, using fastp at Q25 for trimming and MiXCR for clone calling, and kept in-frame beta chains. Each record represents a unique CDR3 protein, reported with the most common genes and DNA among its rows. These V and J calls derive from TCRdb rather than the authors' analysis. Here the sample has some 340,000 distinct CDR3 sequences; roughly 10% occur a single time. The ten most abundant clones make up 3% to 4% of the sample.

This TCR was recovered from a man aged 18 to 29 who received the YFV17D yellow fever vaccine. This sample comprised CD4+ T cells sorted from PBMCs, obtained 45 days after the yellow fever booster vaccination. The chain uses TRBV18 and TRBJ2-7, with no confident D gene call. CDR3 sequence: CASSQIVYEQYV. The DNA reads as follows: TGTGCCAGCTCACAGATCGTTTACGAGCAGTACGTC.